Shown below are 27 T cell receptor beta chains from a single sample sequenced in a study of control samples from healthy donors and cancer patients (dated by TCRdb to 2020 to 2021). The library relied on the immunoSEQ multiplex PCR assay. TCRdb obtained this table from immuneACCESS and retained in-frame rearrangements with V and J assigned. These tables miss some clones; where compared with another copy, unresolved V genes account for less than half of the shortfall, and the remainder is unexplained. Across this sample there are 100,000 to 150,000 clones, with roughly 90% seen only once. Of the sample, roughly 3.2% is held by the ten largest clones. The source material was blood. Receptor source: a man over 45 in good health.

The sample holds one count of this clone. The chain links TRBV14 to TRBJ1-4; possibly TRBD1 for D (6 bases). The CDR3 loop spans 15 amino acids. The germline CDR1 and CDR2 sequences are SGHDN and FVKESK. Trimming shortened V by 4 bases and J by 5 bases, and 14 bases separated the two germline ends. CDR3 in DNA: TGTGCCAGCAGCCCATCCGGGACACTGAATGAAAAACTGTTTTTT. It translates to CASSPSGTLNEKLFF.

With respect to this clone: The same CDR3 can be traced to other DNA sequences in this sample. The chain combines TRBV28 with TRBJ1-5; tentatively, D is TRBD1 (6 bases). The germline gives CDR1 MDHEN, CDR2 SYDVKM. This CDR3 comprises 16 residues. V was clipped by 6 bases and J by 7 bases, with 22 bases between them. CDR3 loop: CASRPRGGAGGQPQHF. In nucleotides, the CDR3 is TGTGCCAGCAGACCGCGGGGGGGGGCCGGAGGGCAGCCCCAGCATTTT.

The CDR3 loop is CAWDRGSSVGELFF. CDR3 in DNA: TGTGCCTGGGACAGGGGGTCCTCGGTCGGGGAGCTGTTTTTT. The V and J genes are TRBV30 and TRBJ2-2; 9 positions agree with TRBD1. This CDR3 region has 14 residues. Germline CDR1 and CDR2: GTSNPN and SVGIG (reference sequence). The junction had 8 bases not matched to a gene; V was cut back by 5 bases and J by 7 bases.

The gene calls are TRBV2 and TRBJ2-5; the D is unclear. V was pared by 6 bases and J by 5 bases, with 13 bases between. Germline CDR1 reads SNHLY; CDR2 reads FYNNEI. The length of the CDR3 is 13 residues. The chain's CDR3 is CASRPPPFETQYF. The CDR3 nucleotides are TGTGCCAGCAGGCCCCCACCATTCGAGACCCAGTACTTC.

The V call is TRBV3-1 (or the pseudogene TRBV3-2), the J call TRBJ2-7; D call uncertain. V gave up 0 bases and J gave up 2 bases, with 14 bases separating them. This CDR3 has 16 residues. Germline V gene sequence: CDR1 LGHDT, CDR2 YNNKEL (reference sequence). This chain's CDR3 is CASSQDLVGPPYEQYF. CDR3 nucleotide sequence: TGTGCCAGCAGCCAAGATCTGGTCGGACCCCCCTACGAGCAGTACTTC.

The chain employs TRBV19 and TRBJ2-3; TRBD2 agrees at 8 bases. Germline lookup yields CDR1 LNHDA and CDR2 SQIVND (reference sequence). Trimming cost V 4 bases and J 6 bases; bases outside gene matches: 9. This CDR3 is 15 amino acids long. As DNA, the CDR3 is TGTGCCAGTAGTACCTCTGGCGGGGGGCCCGATACGCAGTATTTT. Encoded protein: CASSTSGGGPDTQYF. The whole variable domain, filled in from reference TRBV19 and TRBJ2-3, reads DGGITQSPKYLFRKEGQNVTLSCEQNLNHDAMYWYRQDPGQGLRLIYYSQIVNDFQKGDIAEGYSVSREKKESFPLTVTSAQKNPTAFYLCASSTSGGGPDTQYFGPGTRLTVL.

V gene TRBV24-1 combines with J gene TRBJ1-3; D call uncertain. Trimming took 7 bases from V and 8 from J, leaving 14 bases between them. This CDR3 contains 13 residues. From germline, CDR1 is KGHDR and CDR2 SFDVKD. The CDR3: CATSAGILDTIYF. The CDR3 region has the DNA TGTGCCACCAGCGCTGGTATCTTGGACACCATATATTTT.

The chain has TRBV29-1 and TRBJ2-7; D might be TRBD2 (5 bases). Germline V gives CDR1 SQVTM, CDR2 ANQGSEA. Trimming cost V 0 bases and J 3 bases, with 18 bases left between them. The CDR3 loop spans 16 amino acids. CDR3 nucleotide sequence: TGCAGCGTTGAAGACCTACTAGTGCGCCTCCTCTACGAGCAGTACTTC. It encodes CSVEDLLVRLLYEQYF.

V is TRBV2 and J is TRBJ2-2; 10 bases map to TRBD2. Germline loops: CDR1 SNHLY, CDR2 FYNNEI. The V gene end was trimmed by 0 bases and the J gene end by 4 bases; junction bases not matched to a gene: 8. The CDR3 extends over 18 amino acids. The CDR3 is CASSEAPASGGSTGELFF. CDR3 sequence (DNA): TGTGCCAGCAGTGAAGCCCCAGCTAGCGGGGGTTCCACCGGGGAGCTGTTTTTT.

This rearrangement joins TRBV6-5 to TRBJ1-1; D remains ambiguous. V was pared by 6 bases and J by 0 bases, with 14 bases between. The CDR3 runs 15 residues. The germline V gene has CDR1 MNHEY and CDR2 SVGAGI. The CDR3 bases are TGTGCCAGCAGCGGGAGGACGGGGTTGAACACTGAAGCTTTCTTT. Its protein product is CASSGRTGLNTEAFF.

This rearrangement joins TRBV9 to TRBJ2-7; TRBD2 matches 8 bases. V lost 3 bases, J lost 5 bases, and 7 bases stayed unmatched. Germline assignment: CDR1 SGDLS and CDR2 YYNGEE. There are 14 residues in the CDR3. CDR3 protein: CASSGSGGPDEQYF. Written as DNA, the CDR3 is TGTGCCAGCAGCGGCTCGGGGGGGCCCGACGAGCAGTACTTC.

This chain links TRBV5-4 with TRBJ1-1; 8 bases are shared with TRBD1. Trimming removed 2 bases from V and 2 bases from J; junction bases left unmatched: 2. The CDR3 has 14 amino acids. Germline V gene data show CDR1 as SGHNT and CDR2 as YYREEE (reference sequence). The CDR3 DNA sequence: TGTGCCAGCAGCTTACAGGGGGTCAACACTGAAGCTTTCTTT. Translated, it gives CASSLQGVNTEAFF.

This clone was observed a single time. The V gene is TRBV6-4, the J gene TRBJ2-6; the D gene could be TRBD1 or TRBD2 (5 bases each). The CDR3 consists of 19 residues. CDR1 and CDR2 (germline): MRHNA, SNTAGT. Between the trimmed V and J ends, which lost 6 bases and 1 base, there was a span of 22 bases. For the CDR3, the DNA is TGTGCCAGCAGGAAAAATAGGGGACCTATCGAATCTGGGGCCAACGTCCTGACTTTC. This sequence encodes CASRKNRGPIESGANVLTF.

V gene TRBV27 combines with J gene TRBJ2-2, with 9 bases lining up with TRBD1. V lost 5 bases and J lost 7; bases outside the gene matches: 5. From germline, CDR1 is MNHEY and CDR2 SMNVEV (reference sequence). The CDR3 runs to 14 residues. Here the CDR3 reads CASSPGTGFGELFF. The CDR3 DNA is TGTGCCAGCAGTCCCGGGACAGGGTTCGGGGAGCTGTTTTTT.

The chain has TRBV6-2 or TRBV6-3 and TRBJ1-1; D is undetermined. Trimming removed 5 bases at V and 0 bases at J, with 10 bases between. Germline lookup yields CDR1 MNHEY and CDR2 SVGEGT. The CDR3 spans 14 residues. The CDR3 spells CASSTPPLNTEAFF. As DNA, the CDR3 is TGTGCCAGCAGTACCCCTCCATTGAACACTGAAGCTTTCTTT.

This sequence joins TRBV28 and TRBJ1-1; no firm D call. This CDR3 has 11 residues. The germline gives CDR1 MDHEN, CDR2 SYDVKM. V was pared by 8 bases and J by 2 bases, with 6 bases between. The chain's CDR3 is CASCENTEAFF. The CDR3 DNA sequence: TGTGCCAGCTGCGAAAACACTGAAGCTTTCTTT.

The chain employs TRBV28 and TRBJ1-5, with D uncertain. The CDR3 runs 19 residues. The germline gives CDR1 MDHEN, CDR2 SYDVKM. With 5 bases removed from V and 1 base from J, the gap between germline ends came to 24 bases. The CDR3 is CASSPPGYSAPLSNQPQHF. As DNA, the CDR3 is TGTGCCAGCAGTCCCCCGGGTTACAGCGCCCCACTGAGCAATCAGCCCCAGCATTTT.

This clone was detected only a few times. V and J are TRBV9 and TRBJ2-3, with D unclear. There are 8 residues in the CDR3. Per the germline V gene, CDR1 is SGDLS and CDR2 is YYNGEE. DNA for the CDR3: TGTGCAAGGGATACGCAGTATTTT. Translation: CARDTQYF.

The chain combines TRBV27 with TRBJ1-6, with 10 positions matching TRBD1. Germline V gene lookup returns CDR1 MNHEY and CDR2 SMNVEV (reference sequence). V trimming: 4 bases; J trimming: 9 bases; junction bases outside the gene matches: 6. This CDR3 region has 15 residues. The CDR3 region has the DNA TGTGCCAGCAGTTCGGGACAGGGGAACCGTTCACCCCTCCACTTT. As protein: CASSSGQGNRSPLHF.

This rearrangement joins TRBV6-6 to TRBJ1-2; 9 bases fit TRBD1. The CDR3 is 14 amino acids. The germline CDR1 and CDR2 sequences are MNHNY and SVGAGI (reference sequence). V dropped 5 bases and J dropped 7; count of bases not matched to a gene: 8. The DNA of the CDR3 is TGTGCCAGCAGTCCCCCGGGGGGACAGGGTGGCTACACCTTC. This codes for CASSPPGGQGGYTF.

V gene TRBV19 combines with J gene TRBJ1-4; 9 bases map to TRBD1. The V and J ends lost 4 bases and 7 bases, in that order; junction bases with no gene match: 10. CDR3 length: 16 residues. Germline values: CDR1 LNHDA, CDR2 SQIVND (reference sequence). In DNA, the CDR3 is TGTGCCAGTAGTAAAATCACAGGGGGCACGGGTGAAAAACTGTTTTTT. Translated: CASSKITGGTGEKLFF.

This rearrangement joins TRBV2 to TRBJ1-6, with a possible D match to TRBD1 (5 bases). The CDR3 runs 16 residues. Germline V gene lookup returns CDR1 SNHLY and CDR2 FYNNEI. Trimming removed 7 bases at V and 9 bases at J, with 22 bases between. The CDR3 DNA reads TGTGCCAGCAAGAAACGGGGGGACGGGAAGGCTTCACCCCTCCACTTT. Amino acid sequence: CASKKRGDGKASPLHF.

The chain has TRBV12-3 or TRBV12-4 and TRBJ2-1; tentatively, D is TRBD1 (6 bases). V shed 7 bases and J shed 0 bases, with 7 bases lying between them. The CDR3 contains 13 residues. CDR3 protein: CASIGGSYNEQFF. The DNA for the CDR3 is TGTGCCAGCATAGGGGGCTCCTACAATGAGCAGTTCTTC.

V and J are TRBV5-1 and TRBJ2-2, with TRBD2 identical over 14 bases. The CDR3 spans 15 residues. V lost 4 bases to trimming and J lost 6 bases; unmatched junction nucleotides: 2. Germline loops: CDR1 SGHRS, CDR2 YFSETQ. The CDR3 region has the DNA TGCGCCAGCAGCCGGACTAGCGGGGGGTCCGGGGAGCTGTTTTTT. Protein product: CASSRTSGGSGELFF.

This chain connects TRBV5-5 to TRBJ2-6, with D perhaps being TRBD1 or TRBD2 (5 bases each). The CDR3 extends over 17 amino acids. Germline-derived CDR1 and CDR2 are SGHKS and YYEKEE (reference sequence). V lost 1 base, J lost 1 base, and 12 bases lay in between. CDR3 DNA: TGTGCCAGCAGCTTGTTTTCGGGGCGGTCTGGGGCCAACGTCCTGACTTTC. This encodes CASSLFSGRSGANVLTF.

CDR3 loop: CASSGAGGAYNEQFF. In nucleotides, the CDR3 is TGTGCCAGCAGCGGAGCGGGGGGCGCCTACAATGAGCAGTTCTTC. The V gene is TRBV9, the J gene TRBJ2-1, with TRBD2 matching over 9 bases. J lost 2 bases, V lost 3 bases, and 3 bases had no gene match. The V gene's germline CDR1 is SGDLS and CDR2 YYNGEE. This CDR3 comprises 15 residues.

The chain recombines TRBV27 with TRBJ2-3; 11 positions match TRBD2. With V trimmed by 4 bases and J by 1 base, 1 base remained unmatched. Germline V gives CDR1 MNHEY, CDR2 SMNVEV (reference sequence). This CDR3 contains 15 residues. The CDR3 here is CASSSSGGRTDTQYF. CDR3 DNA sequence: TGTGCCAGCAGTTCTAGCGGGGGGCGCACAGATACGCAGTATTTT.